This T cell receptor (beta chain) was observed in a study of cytomegalovirus exposure and HLA in healthy donors (dated by TCRdb to about 2017). The study in broad terms: According to an earlier analysis of 587 of the donors, about 190 million T cells yielded roughly 110 million unique TCR beta sequences and less than 300 Gb of sequence data. An early release covering 550 to 700 HLA-typed donors comprised 300 to 350 gigabases of sequencing data and roughly 85 million unique TCR sequences. Of the 398 genotyped donors, over 80% were placed in the genetic ancestry cluster associated with self-reported Caucasian donors. The study aimed to test whether signatures of past pathogen exposure could be identified by cataloging public T cell receptors. Using immunosequencing, the study profiled T cell repertoires from fewer than 700 subjects and related those repertoires to cytomegalovirus serostatus. Besides the first cohort of hundreds of subjects, a separate validation cohort made up of over a hundred different subjects was used. The study combined high-throughput TCR immunosequencing, statistical association of individual TCRs with disease status, and machine learning to predict cytomegalovirus infection status. In a later analysis, previously published TCR beta repertoires from about 670 donors were re-analyzed and high-resolution HLA genotyping was added so that TCR occurrence patterns could be studied. The later analysis used no new phenotypic data to find candidate immune exposures, relying instead on TCR beta sequences and their occurrence across donors. To decide whether each TCR beta V gene segment behaved as functional or pseudogenic, an earlier analysis of some 570 of the donors relied on high-throughput TCR beta sequencing. Alongside the repertoire data, information on donor age, sex, ethnicity and CMV serostatus was compiled. A later genetic analysis used genome-wide SNP genotypes for 398 of the 666 donors, treating that subset as a discovery cohort. All discovery cohort repertoires had been generated using a single sequencing platform. HLA typing covered class I and class II loci at four-digit resolution. The number of donors typed differed by locus, with about 629-640 for A, B, C, DRB1 and DQB1, over 500 for DQA1, about 610 for DPA1, and some 440 for DPB1. Because of strong linkage in the cohort, four or five DR-DQ haplotypes were treated as single units for association and clustering. On average, roughly 200,000 unique TCR beta nucleotide sequences were sequenced per donor among more than 350 genotyped donors of the cohort, with 15% to 20% of those sequences being non-productive. Paper-wide results and their limitations: The 87-base-pair reads could not distinguish some IMGT-functional V segments, including TRBV6-2 and TRBV6-3, so those segments were excluded. A later analysis found that TCR association rates varied across HLA loci, with DRB1 alleles showing the most associated TCRs and HLA-C alleles the fewest. The earlier analysis of approximately 540 of the donors excluded around 17 rarely observed V segments, including chromosome 9 orphons, because counts were too low. Across donors, most TCR sequences were observed very rarely, whereas some public TCRs were present in many individuals. The sequencing pipeline was judged likely to have produced a cluster of highly shared sequence variants as a technical artifact. V-gene and J-gene trimming of TCR beta chains was associated with a missense DCLRE1C variant in a later genetic analysis, and the association was replicated in an independent cohort. For the cohort, immune exposure information was limited to CMV serostatus. Linkage disequilibrium might explain the correlated functional status among segregating V segments, but an unknown experimental factor could not be ruled out. According to a later analysis, parvovirus B19, influenza, CMV and Epstein-Barr virus appeared linked to several top co-occurrence clusters. Because some donors lacked HLA typing at each locus, the association tests relied only on the typed subset. Most CMV-associated TCR beta chains appeared to be HLA-restricted in a later analysis, and the HLA associations seemed to be driven largely by CMV exposure. Compared with the 666-donor mean, donors in an Asian-associated ancestry cluster had fewer N-insertions in productive TCRs, according to a later genetic analysis. According to the authors, the approach could potentially be generalized to other disease states and immunological phenotypes. The cohort was sequenced for TCR beta chains only, and without alpha or paired-chain data the features that could be detected were limited. In a later analysis, HLA-associated TCR beta chains showed more clonal expansion and lower generation probabilities than non-associated chains that were equally common. When HLA alleles, especially DR and DQ, strongly co-occurred, attributing TCR associations to individual alleles was difficult. The classifier was reported to diagnose cytomegalovirus status with high specificity and sensitivity in both the original and validation cohorts. The presence/absence analyses assumed that sequencing depth was roughly uniform across donors, and that assumption may not be true. Broadly in line with IMGT annotations, most TCR beta V segments showed up in productive rearrangements about 87% or about 30% of the time in an earlier analysis of roughly 590 of the donors. In vitro tests confirmed that a few of the cytomegalovirus-associated TCR beta chains recognize cytomegalovirus antigens. A further reported finding was that TCR beta sequences accurately predicted the HLA-A and HLA-B alleles for most subjects in the first cohort. A later analysis associated 15,000 to 20,000 TCR beta sequences with specific HLA alleles at a false discovery rate of 0.05. The study gave a list of 150 to 200 TCR beta chains associated with cytomegalovirus.

Libraries came from the immunoSEQ multiplex PCR assay. For the multiplex PCR, a mixture combining 60 forward primers for TCR Vbeta segments and 13 reverse primers for TCR Jbeta segments was used. The CDR3 region of rearranged TCR beta genes was amplified from genomic DNA by a multiplex PCR assay. The amplified TCR beta libraries were sequenced on the Illumina HiSeq System as 87-base-pair reads. The study's own analysis went as follows. A later analysis counted approximately 74 million unique TCR beta chains across the 690 or so repertoires, and roughly 9.9 million of these chains were shared by at least two donors. To remove PCR and sequencing errors, raw reads were error-corrected and collapsed into unique sequences using a nearest-neighbor algorithm that merged closely related sequences. To assign V, D and J gene segments, CDR3 sequences were aligned to IMGT reference sequences. For a sequence to be retained, a match of at least six nucleotides to both a V gene segment and a J gene segment was required. Rearrangements were classified as productive when the CDR3 lacked stop codons and remained in frame with V and J, and all other rearrangements were classified as non-productive. CDR3 was defined by IMGT convention, running from the second conserved V-encoded cysteine to the conserved J-encoded phenylalanine. The earlier analysis of about 500 of the donors excluded sequences that lacked an unambiguous match to a single V gene segment. In an earlier analysis of approximately 590 of the donors, a V segment was called functional when productive rearrangements were above 56.7%, and segregating when the standard deviation between donors exceeded 5%. A statistical classification framework was built for diagnosing cytomegalovirus status from the catalog of TCR beta chain sequences. V and J gene assignment, in a later analysis, came from comparing TCR nucleotide sequences with IMGT/GENE-DB human TR gene sequences. The TCRdist pipeline was used in a later analysis to assign CDR3 sequences and most-parsimonious VDJ recombination scenarios. In a later analysis, every TCR beta chain was defined by the combination of its CDR3 amino acid sequence and its V-gene family, and reads without a unique V-gene family were dropped. As a way to deal with suspected cross-contamination and a sequencing artifact, a later analysis dropped hundreds of nucleotide sequences that were highly shared and had low generation probability. In a later analysis, a clonal expansion index was calculated for each public chain from normalized within-repertoire ranks of inferred template counts. A later analysis computed generation probabilities with a VDJ recombination model fitted to out-of-frame rearrangements, and checked the results against IGoR. A later analysis scored TCR-TCR, TCR-HLA and TCR-CMV co-occurrence with hypergeometric tests, applying a repertoire-size bias correction to TCR pairs. False discovery rates were estimated in a later analysis by permuting HLA or CMV assignments 20 times. In a later analysis, co-occurring TCRs were grouped using DBSCAN, and TCRdist sequence similarity was added for clustering within HLA-allele-positive subsets. Repertoires with fewer than 30,000 or more than 120,000 public chains, plus five repertoires with anomalous nucleotide sharing, were excluded from co-occurrence clustering. In its TCRdb copy, this immuneACCESS table keeps in-frame sequences only and misses some clones. Where compared with another copy, unresolved V genes explain less than half of these, and the others have no known cause. The V and J calls and clone size come from that table; D and trimming were worked out from the DNA. A total of roughly 130,000 clones appear in this sample, 80% of them only once. The ten largest clones represent under 4.5% of the sample.

From cysteine to phenylalanine, the CDR3 is 14 amino acids long. CDR3 DNA only is kept here, 42 bases in frame from base 1. The germline V gene provides CDR1 SGHRS and CDR2 YFSETQ. The junction shows trimming of 4 bases on V and 0 bases on J, plus 8 bases between the germline ends. The cohort comprised several hundred healthy bone marrow donors. Cohort members were all nominally healthy when sampled, although unrecorded immune exposures were likely present. The donor tested CMV seronegative, placing the donor among the 350 to 400 seronegative members of the cohort. A peripheral blood sample was collected from each donor, and TCR beta sequencing was performed on peripheral blood mononuclear cells. Genomic DNA extraction from the blood cell samples was performed with the Qiagen DNeasy Blood Extraction Kit. On this clone itself: What this receptor recognizes is not known. Per-base quality was not reported, and no clone a single base away is much larger than it.

The clonotype comes from a woman aged 40 to 49 in good health and CMV-seronegative. Sequencing was performed on PBMCs. The V and J genes are TRBV5-1 and TRBJ2-1; no D gene call is confident. For the CDR3, the sequence is CASSPGASYNEQFF. The nucleotide sequence reads as follows: TGCGCCAGCAGCCCAGGTGCCTCCTACAATGAGCAGTTCTTC.